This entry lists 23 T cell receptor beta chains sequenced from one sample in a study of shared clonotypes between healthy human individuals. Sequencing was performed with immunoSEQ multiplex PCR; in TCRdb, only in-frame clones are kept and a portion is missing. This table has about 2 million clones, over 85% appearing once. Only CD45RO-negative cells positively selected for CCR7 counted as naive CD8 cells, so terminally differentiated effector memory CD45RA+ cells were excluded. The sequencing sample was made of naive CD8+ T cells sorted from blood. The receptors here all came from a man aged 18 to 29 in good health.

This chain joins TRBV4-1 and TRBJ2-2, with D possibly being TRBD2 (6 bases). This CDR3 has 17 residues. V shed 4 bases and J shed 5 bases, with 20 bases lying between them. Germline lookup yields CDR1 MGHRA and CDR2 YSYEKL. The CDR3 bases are TGCGCCAGCAGCCCATCCCCGGGACTCCTCGGGACCGGGGAGCTGTTTTTT. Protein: CASSPSPGLLGTGELFF.

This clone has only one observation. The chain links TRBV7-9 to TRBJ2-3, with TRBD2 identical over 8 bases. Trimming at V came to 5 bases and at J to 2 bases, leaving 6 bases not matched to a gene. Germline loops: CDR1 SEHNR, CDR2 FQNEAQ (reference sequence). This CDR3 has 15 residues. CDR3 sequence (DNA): TGTGCCAGCAGCGCGGGGACTAGGTTCACAGATACGCAGTATTTT. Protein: CASSAGTRFTDTQYF.

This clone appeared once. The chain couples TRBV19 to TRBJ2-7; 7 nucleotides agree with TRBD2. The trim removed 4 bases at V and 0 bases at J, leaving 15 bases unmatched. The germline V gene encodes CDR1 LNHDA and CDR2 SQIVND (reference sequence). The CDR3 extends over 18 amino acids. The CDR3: CASSTGPGGLHDSYEQYF. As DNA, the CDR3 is TGTGCCAGTAGTACCGGCCCGGGGGGACTACATGACTCCTACGAGCAGTACTTC. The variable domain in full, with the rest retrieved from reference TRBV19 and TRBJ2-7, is DGGITQSPKYLFRKEGQNVTLSCEQNLNHDAMYWYRQDPGQGLRLIYYSQIVNDFQKGDIAEGYSVSREKKESFPLTVTSAQKNPTAFYLCASSTGPGGLHDSYEQYFGPGTRLTVT.

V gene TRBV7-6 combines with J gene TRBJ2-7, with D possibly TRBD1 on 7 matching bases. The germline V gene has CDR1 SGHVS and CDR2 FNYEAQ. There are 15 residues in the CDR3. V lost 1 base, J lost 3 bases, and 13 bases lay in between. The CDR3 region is CASSLDTGDFYEQYF. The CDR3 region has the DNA TGTGCCAGCAGCTTAGATACAGGGGACTTCTACGAGCAGTACTTC.

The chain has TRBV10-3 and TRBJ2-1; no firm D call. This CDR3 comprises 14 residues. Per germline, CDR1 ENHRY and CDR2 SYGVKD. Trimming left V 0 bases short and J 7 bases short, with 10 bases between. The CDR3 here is CAISESILSNEQFF. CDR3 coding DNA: TGTGCCATCAGTGAGTCGATACTGTCGAATGAGCAGTTCTTC.

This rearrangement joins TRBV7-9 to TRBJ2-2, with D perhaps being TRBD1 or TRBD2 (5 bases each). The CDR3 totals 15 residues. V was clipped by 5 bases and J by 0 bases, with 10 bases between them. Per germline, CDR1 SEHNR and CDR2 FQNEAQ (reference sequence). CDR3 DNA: TGTGCCAGCAGCCCGGGACCTACGAACACCGGGGAGCTGTTTTTT. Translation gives CASSPGPTNTGELFF.

The CDR3 protein is CASRGGLGNTIYF. The CDR3, as DNA: TGTGCCAGCAGGGGGGGGCTCGGGAACACCATATATTTT. The V and J genes are TRBV27 and TRBJ1-3, with TRBD1 as a possible D gene (6 bases). This CDR3 region has 13 residues. The ends were cut back, 6 bases at V and 7 bases at J, with 13 bases in the middle. CDR1 and CDR2 (germline): MNHEY, SMNVEV (reference sequence).

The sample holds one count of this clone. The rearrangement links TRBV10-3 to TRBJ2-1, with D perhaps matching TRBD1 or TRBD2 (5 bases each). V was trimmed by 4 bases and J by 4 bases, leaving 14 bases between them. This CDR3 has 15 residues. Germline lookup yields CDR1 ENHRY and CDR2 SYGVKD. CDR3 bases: TGTGCCATCAGTGGTATGGGGCCGGGATACAATGAGCAGTTCTTC. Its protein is CAISGMGPGYNEQFF.

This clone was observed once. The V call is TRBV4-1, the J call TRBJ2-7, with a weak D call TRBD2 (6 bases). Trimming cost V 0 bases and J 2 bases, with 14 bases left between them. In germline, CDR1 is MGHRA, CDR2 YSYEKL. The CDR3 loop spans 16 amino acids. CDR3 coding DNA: TGCGCCAGCAGCCAAGATGGAGGGTTGTTTGCCTACGAGCAGTACTTC. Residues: CASSQDGGLFAYEQYF.

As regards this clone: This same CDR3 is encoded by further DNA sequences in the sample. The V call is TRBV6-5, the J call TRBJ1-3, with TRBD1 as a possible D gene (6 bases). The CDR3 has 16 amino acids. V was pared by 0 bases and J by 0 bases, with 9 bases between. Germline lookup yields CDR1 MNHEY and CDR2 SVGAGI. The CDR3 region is CASSYSDSSSGNTIYF. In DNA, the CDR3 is TGTGCCAGCAGTTACTCGGACAGCAGCTCTGGAAACACCATATATTTT.

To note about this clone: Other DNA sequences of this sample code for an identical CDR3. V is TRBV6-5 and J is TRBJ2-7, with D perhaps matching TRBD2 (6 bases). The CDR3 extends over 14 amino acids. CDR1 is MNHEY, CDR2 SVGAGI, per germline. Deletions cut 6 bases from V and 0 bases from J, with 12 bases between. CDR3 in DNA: TGTGCCAGCAGCCCCGGGACTGGCTCCTACGAGCAGTACTTC. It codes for CASSPGTGSYEQYF.

For the CDR3, the DNA is TGTGCCAGCGAACCCGGGAGGACGAATGAGCAGTTCTTC. The encoded protein is CASEPGRTNEQFF. The rearrangement joins TRBV6-5 to TRBJ2-1, with 7 bases aligning to TRBD2. This CDR3 has 13 residues. Trimming at V came to 8 bases and at J to 7 bases, leaving 8 bases not matched to a gene. Germline V CDR1 and CDR2: MNHEY, SVGAGI.

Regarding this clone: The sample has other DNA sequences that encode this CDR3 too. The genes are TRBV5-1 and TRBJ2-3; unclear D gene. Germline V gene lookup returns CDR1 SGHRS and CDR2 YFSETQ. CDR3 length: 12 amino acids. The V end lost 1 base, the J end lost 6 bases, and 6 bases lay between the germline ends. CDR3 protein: CASSLHGDTQYF. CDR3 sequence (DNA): TGCGCCAGCAGCTTGCACGGCGATACGCAGTATTTT.

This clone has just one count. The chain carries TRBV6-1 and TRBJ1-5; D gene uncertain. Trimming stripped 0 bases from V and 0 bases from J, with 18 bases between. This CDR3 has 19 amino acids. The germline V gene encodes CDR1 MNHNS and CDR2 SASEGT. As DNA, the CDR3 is TGTGCCAGCAGTGAAGCCCTTCACCAGGAACTTTATAGCAATCAGCCCCAGCATTTT. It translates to CASSEALHQELYSNQPQHF.

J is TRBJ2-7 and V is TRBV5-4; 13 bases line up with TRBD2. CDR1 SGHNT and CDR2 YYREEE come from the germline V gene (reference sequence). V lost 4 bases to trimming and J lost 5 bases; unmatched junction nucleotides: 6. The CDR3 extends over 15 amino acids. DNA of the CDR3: TGTGCCAGCAGCCTTACTAGCGGGAGGGAAGACGAGCAGTACTTC. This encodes CASSLTSGREDEQYF.

CDR3 DNA: TGCGCCAGCAGCCAAGACCCGGGTAACTCTGGGGCCAACGTCCTGACTTTC. Translated, it gives CASSQDPGNSGANVLTF. The V call is TRBV4-3, the J call TRBJ2-6, with D hard to call. The CDR3 runs to 17 residues. The germline CDR1 and CDR2 sequences are LGHNA and YSLEER. The germline V and J ends were trimmed by 0 bases and 0 bases, with 9 bases remaining between them.

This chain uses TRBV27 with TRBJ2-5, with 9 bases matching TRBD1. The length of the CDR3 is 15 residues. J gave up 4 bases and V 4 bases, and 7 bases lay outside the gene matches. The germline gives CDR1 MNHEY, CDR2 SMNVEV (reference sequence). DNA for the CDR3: TGTGCCAGCAGTTCCTACAGGGGGCGACCAGAGACCCAGTACTTC. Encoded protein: CASSSYRGRPETQYF.

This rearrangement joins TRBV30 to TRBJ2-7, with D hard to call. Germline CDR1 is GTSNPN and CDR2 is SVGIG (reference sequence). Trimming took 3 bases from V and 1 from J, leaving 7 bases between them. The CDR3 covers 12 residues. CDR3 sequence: CAWRQESYEQYF. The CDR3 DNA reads TGTGCCTGGAGGCAGGAATCCTACGAGCAGTACTTC. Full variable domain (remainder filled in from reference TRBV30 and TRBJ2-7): SQTIHQWPATLVQPVGSPLSLECTVEGTSNPNLYWYRQAAGRGLQLLFYSVGIGQISSEVPQNLSASRPQDRQFILSSKKLLLSDSGFYLCAWRQESYEQYFGPGTRLTVT.

The chain's CDR3 is CAWSVLGDIQYF. CDR3 coding DNA: TGTGCCTGGAGTGTTCTCGGGGACATTCAGTACTTC. The rearrangement joins TRBV30 to TRBJ2-4; a possible D gene is TRBD2 (5 bases). Germline loops: CDR1 GTSNPN, CDR2 SVGIG (reference sequence). V dropped 0 bases and J dropped 8 bases, with 8 bases sitting between them. This CDR3 contains 12 residues.

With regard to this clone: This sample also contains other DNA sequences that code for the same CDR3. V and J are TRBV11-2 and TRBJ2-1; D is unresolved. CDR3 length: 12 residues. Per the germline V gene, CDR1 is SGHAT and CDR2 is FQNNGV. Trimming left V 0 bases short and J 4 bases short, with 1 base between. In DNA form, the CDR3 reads TGTGCCAGCAGCTTAGAATACAATGAGCAGTTCTTC. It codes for CASSLEYNEQFF.

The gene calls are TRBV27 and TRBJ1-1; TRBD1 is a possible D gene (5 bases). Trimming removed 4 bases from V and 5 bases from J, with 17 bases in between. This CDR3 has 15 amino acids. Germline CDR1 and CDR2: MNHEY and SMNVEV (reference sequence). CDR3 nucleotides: TGTGCCAGCAGTTCCCCTATGGGGCCTAGGACTGAAGCTTTCTTT. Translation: CASSSPMGPRTEAFF.

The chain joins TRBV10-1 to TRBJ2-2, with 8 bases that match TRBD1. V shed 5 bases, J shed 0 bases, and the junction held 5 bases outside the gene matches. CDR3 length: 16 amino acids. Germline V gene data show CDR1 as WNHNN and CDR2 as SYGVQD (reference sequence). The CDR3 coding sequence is TGCGCCAGCAGTAACCCGACAGGGGCGAACACCGGGGAGCTGTTTTTT. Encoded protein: CASSNPTGANTGELFF.

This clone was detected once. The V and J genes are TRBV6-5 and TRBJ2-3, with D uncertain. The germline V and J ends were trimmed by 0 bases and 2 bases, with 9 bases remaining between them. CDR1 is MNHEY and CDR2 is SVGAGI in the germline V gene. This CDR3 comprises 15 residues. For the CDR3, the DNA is TGTGCCAGCAGTTACTCTGTGTCGTTCACAGATACGCAGTATTTT. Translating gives CASSYSVSFTDTQYF.